The rows below give T cell receptor beta chains drawn from one sample of a study of CD8+CD57+ T cells in acquired aplastic anemia. TCRdb analysed the reads with MiXCR anew, one entry per CDR3 protein. Of some 140,000 distinct CDR3 sequences in the sample, about 50% were seen once. Sequencing input: sorted CD4+, CD8+, or CD8+CD57+ T cells (not recorded which) from PBMCs. All receptors derive from a human donor with aplastic anemia. The CDR3 runs from the conserved cysteine through the conserved F or W. A D gene is named only where the DNA matches it firmly. Clone sizes are given selectively: once, few, many, or a class where the clone is expanded.

V,size,J,D,DNA,CDR3
TRBV9,once,TRBJ2-3,TRBD2,TGTGCCAGCAGCACGACTAGCGGGGGGTTGGATACGCAGTATTTT,CASSTTSGGLDTQYF
TRBV7-8,many,TRBJ1-2,NA,TGTGCCAGCAGCTCACGGAAGCTTAACTATGGCTACACCTTC,CASSSRKLNYGYTF
TRBV20-1,NA,TRBJ2-2,NA,TGCAGTGCTAGACCCTCGAGGAGGGGAAAGACCGGGGAGCTGTTTTTT,CSARPSRRGKTGELFF
TRBV6-1,NA,TRBJ1-1,TRBD1,TGTGCCAGCAGAAGCACAGGGGGCCGAAGCACTGAAGCTTTCTTT,CASRSTGGRSTEAFF
TRBV11-1,NA,TRBJ2-5,TRBD2,TGTGCCAGCAGCCCCGGACAAGCGGGACAAGAGACCCAGTACTTC,CASSPGQAGQETQYF
TRBV7-9,few,TRBJ1-6,NA,TGTGCCAGCAGCTCATTGTCTGGGTCACCCCTCCACTTT,CASSSLSGSPLHF
TRBV4-1,many,TRBJ2-3,NA,TGCGCCAGCAGCCAGGTCTATGATACGCAGTATTTT,CASSQVYDTQYF
TRBV6-5,NA,TRBJ1-6,NA,TGTTCCAGCAGTTACGATCACAGCTATAATTCACCCCTCCACTTT,CSSSYDHSYNSPLHF
TRBV15,few,TRBJ1-5,NA,TGTGCCACCAGCAGAGCGGGCCAGGACTATAGCAATCAGCCCCAGCATTTT,CATSRAGQDYSNQPQHF
TRBV7-6,many,TRBJ2-3,NA,TGTGCCAGCAGCTTGGCGGGTCCCCAAGATACGCAGTATTTT,CASSLAGPQDTQYF
TRBV20-1,many,TRBJ2-1,NA,TGCAGTGCTAACAAGTCACCCCCAGCGGTGAATGAGCAGTTCTTC,CSANKSPPAVNEQFF
TRBV7-9,many,TRBJ1-2,NA,TGTGCCAGCAGCTCCCAGGGTGTTTCCTATGGCTACACCTTC,CASSSQGVSYGYTF
TRBV7-3,many,TRBJ2-3,NA,TGTGCCAGCAGCTTAGAACCCTTTAGCACAGATACGCAGTATTTT,CASSLEPFSTDTQYF
TRBV5-6,once,TRBJ1-6,TRBD1,TGTGCCAGCAGCCCAGGACAGGGCGGTTACTCACCCCTCCACTTT,CASSPGQGGYSPLHF
TRBV7-3,NA,TRBJ2-5,TRBD2,TGTGCCAGCATAGCGGGGGAAGTAGAGACCCAGTACTTT,CASIAGEVETQYF
TRBV12-3/TRBV12-4,once,TRBJ2-5,TRBD2,TGTGCCAGCAGTAGCCGGGGGGGGATCTTGGAGACCCAGTACTTC,CASSSRGGILETQYF
TRBV2,NA,TRBJ1-5,NA,TGTGCCAGCAGACGGGTCGATCAGCCCCAGCATTTT,CASRRVDQPQHF
TRBV20-1,once,TRBJ1-1,NA,TGCAGTGCTAGACCGCAGGGCCAAGCTTTCTTT,CSARPQGQAFF
TRBV24-1,NA,TRBJ2-1,TRBD2,TGTGCCACCACGGGAGGGGAGTACAATGAGCAGTTCTTC,CATTGGEYNEQFF
TRBV11-1,NA,TRBJ2-1,TRBD1,TGTGCCAGCAGCTTAGGACAGGGGTGGAATGAGCAGCTCTTC,CASSLGQGWNEQLF
TRBV10-3,few,TRBJ1-6,NA,TGTGCCATCAGTGACCGGACAGATTCACCCCTCCACTTT,CAISDRTDSPLHF
TRBV6-1,NA,TRBJ1-2,NA,TGTGCCAGCAATGGGAGAGAGGGTAACTATGGCTACACCTTC,CASNGREGNYGYTF
TRBV7-6,NA,TRBJ2-7,NA,TGTGCCAGCAGCTTAGTGGGGAGCGAGCAGTACTTC,CASSLVGSEQYF
TRBV20-1,NA,TRBJ2-7,NA,TGCAGTGCCCGGGCCGGCCTTTCCTACGAGCAGTACTTC,CSARAGLSYEQYF